The present entry profiles one T cell receptor beta chain with its context. Its antigen is undetermined. This specimen comes from a study of cytomegalovirus exposure and HLA in healthy donors. Study findings and constraints: Among donors in an Asian-associated ancestry cluster, a later analysis reportedly found fewer N-insertions than the roughly 700-donor mean. Many donors shared some public TCRs, even though most TCR sequences were rare.

V shed 8 bases and J 5 bases; nucleotides not matched to a gene: 8. The CDR3 extends over 13 amino acids. CDR1 and CDR2 (germline): LNHDA, SQIVND (reference sequence). The PCR made use of 60 Vbeta and 13 Jbeta primers. Original methodology: Later reanalysis found 75 million to 95 million unique TCR beta chains, some 10 million of them shared. Clones were read by immunoSEQ multiplex PCR, and TCRdb kept only the in-frame ones, dropping some. From that table come the V and J calls and clone size; the DNA was used to work out D and trimming. Among 150,000 to 200,000 clones listed, 79% were seen once. The sample taken for sequencing was PBMCs. The gene calls are TRBV19 and TRBJ1-1; 7 bases are shared with TRBD1. The origin of this receptor is a woman in her fifties or sixties in good health and CMV-seronegative. The CDR3 here is CASSRQGGTEAFF. CDR3 DNA: TGTGCCAGTTCAAGACAGGGTGGAACTGAAGCTTTCTTT.